The clone carrying this T cell receptor beta chain occurred many times. V lost 7 bases to trimming and J lost 6 bases, with 13 bases between them. This CDR3 is 13 amino acids long. Germline V lookup: CDR1 SGHAT, CDR2 FQDESV (reference sequence). Noted time point: sample taken at primary tumor resection. The data are from a study of spatial heterogeneity in lung cancer. From the 5' RACE reads, TCRdb called clonotypes with MiXCR, one entry per CDR3 protein. The sample lists roughly 13,000 distinct CDR3 sequences; 3.8% were seen once. The sequence derives from a male donor with early-stage non-small cell lung cancer. The material sequenced was PBMCs, taken at surgery. This chain joins TRBV11-1 and TRBJ2-1, with D tentatively TRBD2 (6 bases). CDR3 sequence reads: CASIPAGSNEQFF. CDR3 coding DNA: TGTGCCAGCATACCCGCGGGGTCCAATGAGCAGTTCTTC. Variable domain in full (rest from reference TRBV11-1 and TRBJ2-1): EAEVAQSPRYKITEKSQAVAFWCDPISGHATLYWYRQILGQGPELLVQFQDESVVDDSQLPKDRFSAERLKGVDSTLKIQPAELGDSAMYLCASIPAGSNEQFFGPGTRLTVL.